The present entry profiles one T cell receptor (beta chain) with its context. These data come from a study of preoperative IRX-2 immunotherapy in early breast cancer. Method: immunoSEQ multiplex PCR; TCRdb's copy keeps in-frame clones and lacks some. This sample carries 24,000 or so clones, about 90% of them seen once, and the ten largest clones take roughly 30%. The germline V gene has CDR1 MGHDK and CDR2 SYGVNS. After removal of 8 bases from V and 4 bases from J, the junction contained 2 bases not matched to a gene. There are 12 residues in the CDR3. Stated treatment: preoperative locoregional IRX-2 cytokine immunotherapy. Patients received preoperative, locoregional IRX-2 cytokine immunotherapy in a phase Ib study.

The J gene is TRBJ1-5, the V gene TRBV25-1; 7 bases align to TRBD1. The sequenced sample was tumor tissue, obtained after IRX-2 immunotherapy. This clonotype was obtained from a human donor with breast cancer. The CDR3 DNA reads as TGTGCCAGCCAACAGGGGAATCAGCCCCAGCATTTT. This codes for CASQQGNQPQHF.